The 16 T cell receptor beta chains in this list originate from one sample, sequenced in a study of T-cell reconstitution after alpha-beta-depleted transplantation in children. Unique molecular identifiers were used to barcode this TCRbeta library. TCRdb ran MiXCR on the PCR reads and lists one entry per CDR3 protein. The repertoire holds 25,000 to 30,000 distinct CDR3 sequences, about 5.8% seen once, with around 6.6% in the top ten. Sequences were derived from PBMCs, mostly from graft donor cells, sampled 180 days after TCRalphabeta/CD19-depleted stem cell transplant. These receptors were collected from a male patient aged 10 to 17 who had a stem cell transplant for acute myeloid leukemia, so the T cells may come from the graft donor.

Ten or more counts support this clonotype. The V call is TRBV12-3 or TRBV12-4, the J call TRBJ2-1; possible D gene TRBD1, 6 bases. V lost 5 bases and J lost 8, with 19 bases in between. CDR3 length: 15 residues. CDR3 region: CASSTGQSPGDEQFF. CDR3 DNA: TGTGCCAGCAGTACTGGACAGTCGCCAGGGGATGAGCAGTTCTTC.

This clonotype was counted between two and nine times. The chain links TRBV19 to TRBJ2-5, with D possibly being TRBD1 (5 bases). Germline V gene sequence: CDR1 LNHDA, CDR2 SQIVND (reference sequence). This CDR3 is 14 amino acids long. Trimming cost V 4 bases and J 1 base, with 10 bases left between them. Here the CDR3 DNA reads TGTGCCAGTAGTACTTCGACAGTCCAAGAGACCCAGTACTTC. This codes for CASSTSTVQETQYF.

This clonotype was observed at least ten times. The chain has TRBV29-1 and TRBJ1-1, with D unresolved. Germline values: CDR1 SQVTM, CDR2 ANQGSEA. There are 13 residues in the CDR3. Between the trimmed V and J ends, which lost 6 bases and 1 base, there was a span of 12 bases. CDR3 loop: CSVLRQKNTEAFF. DNA for the CDR3: TGCAGCGTCCTTCGGCAAAAGAACACTGAAGCTTTCTTT.

This clonotype was seen many times. The chain carries TRBV11-2 and TRBJ2-1; possible D gene TRBD1, 6 bases. V lost 3 bases and J 4 bases, leaving 7 bases between the germline ends. Per germline, CDR1 SGHAT and CDR2 FQNNGV. This CDR3 has 13 residues. CDR3 nucleotide sequence: TGTGCCAGCAGCTTGGACAGTTACAATGAGCAGTTCTTC. It is translated as CASSLDSYNEQFF.

This clonotype is medium-sized (0.01 to 0.1%) by share. The chain carries TRBV5-6 and TRBJ1-5; 8 bases align to TRBD1. Germline V gives CDR1 SGHDT, CDR2 YYEEEE. CDR3 length: 15 amino acids. The junction had 4 bases not matched to a gene; V was cut back by 5 bases and J by 0 bases. The CDR3 loop is CASSTGGYSNQPQHF. CDR3 DNA: TGTGCCAGCAGTACAGGGGGGTATAGCAATCAGCCCCAGCATTTT.

Many counts were recorded for this clonotype. The gene calls are TRBV6-5 and TRBJ2-1, with TRBD1 matching over 9 bases. This CDR3 has 16 amino acids. Trimming removed 2 bases from V and 10 bases from J; junction bases left unmatched: 12. Germline V gene data show CDR1 as MNHEY and CDR2 as SVGAGI. The CDR3: CASSYPGQGPSGEQFF. For the CDR3, the DNA is TGTGCCAGCAGTTACCCGGGACAGGGACCCTCCGGGGAGCAGTTCTTC.

This clonotype was counted at least ten times. The chain links TRBV5-6 to TRBJ2-5, with a tentative D call TRBD2 (6 bases). The CDR3 consists of 13 residues. Looked up from germline, CDR1 is SGHDT and CDR2 is YYEEEE. V lost 4 bases and J 2 bases, leaving 9 bases between the germline ends. CDR3 DNA: TGTGCCAGCAGCACCGGGAGACAAGAGACCCAGTACTTC. Amino acid sequence: CASSTGRQETQYF.

V gene TRBV7-2 combines with J gene TRBJ2-7, with 7 nucleotides matching TRBD1. Trimming cost V 5 bases and J 4 bases; bases outside gene matches: 11. This CDR3 has 15 residues. Germline loops: CDR1 SGHTA, CDR2 FQGNSA. Here the CDR3 DNA reads TGTGCCAGCAGCGCCCGACAGGGCAGGGCATACGAGCAGTACTTC. This translates into CASSARQGRAYEQYF.

This clonotype appeared many times. V and J are TRBV10-3 and TRBJ1-1; D is undetermined. Germline V gene sequence: CDR1 ENHRY, CDR2 SYGVKD. The CDR3 loop spans 12 amino acids. V lost 10 bases to trimming and J lost 0 bases, with 9 bases between them. The CDR3 nucleotides are TGTGCCACCCCTCGGATGAACACTGAAGCTTTCTTT. This encodes CATPRMNTEAFF.

This clonotype was counted ten times or more. The V call is TRBV29-1, the J call TRBJ1-1; no firm D call. Germline V CDR1 and CDR2: SQVTM, ANQGSEA. The CDR3 consists of 13 residues. The germline V and J ends were trimmed by 1 base and 6 bases, with 12 bases remaining between them. CDR3: CSVEGGVVPEAFF. The CDR3, as DNA: TGCAGCGTTGAAGGTGGTGTAGTCCCTGAAGCTTTCTTT.

This clonotype was counted at least ten times. The rearrangement joins TRBV15 to TRBJ2-7; a weak D match, TRBD2 (6 bases). Between the trimmed V and J ends, which lost 0 bases and 3 bases, there was a span of 18 bases. The germline V gene has CDR1 LNHNV and CDR2 YYDKDF (reference sequence). This CDR3 has 17 amino acids. The CDR3 region is CATSRDRAHGGYYEQYF. In DNA, the CDR3 is TGTGCCACCAGCAGAGATCGGGCGCACGGAGGGTACTACGAGCAGTACTTC. Based on the CDR3 plus reference TRBV15 and TRBJ2-7, the full variable domain is DAMVIQNPRYQVTQFGKPVTLSCSQTLNHNVMYWYQQKSSQAPKLLFHYYDKDFNNEADTPDNFQSRRPNTSFCFLDIRSPGLGDTAMYLCATSRDRAHGGYYEQYFGPGTRLTVT.

This clonotype was observed at least ten times. CDR3 loop: CASSYGGRGSQAGANVLTF. The DNA of the CDR3 is TGTGCCAGCAGCTATGGGGGAAGGGGTTCCCAGGCTGGGGCCAACGTCCTGACTTTC. V and J are TRBV5-6 and TRBJ2-6; either TRBD1 or TRBD2 may fit D (5 bases each). The CDR3 length is 19 residues. Germline V CDR1 and CDR2: SGHDT, YYEEEE. V was shortened by 3 bases and J by 2 bases, with 21 bases between the two germline ends.

This clonotype has more than one count but fewer than ten. This clone may be a read error of a much larger clone one base away. This sequence joins TRBV6-5 and TRBJ2-3; D might be TRBD1 (6 bases). The CDR3 has 12 residues. Trimming cost V 4 bases and J 6 bases, with 8 bases left between them. The germline CDR1 and CDR2 sequences are MNHEY and SVGAGI. CDR3 sequence: CASSSTGDTQYF. The CDR3 DNA reads TGTGCCAGCAGTTCTACAGGGGATACGCAGTATTTT.

The gene calls are TRBV4-1 and TRBJ2-2; D is unclear. Germline V gene lookup returns CDR1 MGHRA and CDR2 YSYEKL. The V and J ends lost 0 bases and 4 bases respectively, with 15 bases between them. The CDR3 consists of 17 residues. The CDR3 loop reads CASSQERSGPTTGELFF. In DNA form, the CDR3 reads TGCGCCAGCAGCCAAGAGCGTAGTGGGCCCACCACCGGGGAGCTGTTTTTT.

In this sample, this clonotype turned up many times. This chain uses TRBV6-1 with TRBJ1-6; a weak D match, TRBD1 (6 bases). The CDR3 runs to 14 residues. Trimming took off 6 bases at V and 10 bases at J, with 16 bases between the two ends. Looked up from germline, CDR1 is MNHNS and CDR2 is SASEGT. Here the CDR3 DNA reads TGTGCCAGCAGCGGGGGGCAGGGAGGCTCACCCCTCCACTTT. Amino acids: CASSGGQGGSPLHF.

There are many counts of this clonotype. The J gene is TRBJ1-1, the V gene TRBV28; D call uncertain. Trimming removed 2 bases from V and 1 base from J, with 8 bases in between. CDR1 MDHEN and CDR2 SYDVKM come from the germline V gene. This CDR3 has 14 residues. DNA of the CDR3: TGTGCCAGCAGTTTAGGGAACAGGAACACTGAAGCTTTCTTT. It translates to CASSLGNRNTEAFF.